A single sample gave rise to the 11 T cell receptor beta chains below, sequenced in a study of Graves' ophthalmopathy and Graves' hyperthyroidism. The study amplified TCR beta CDR3 regions using RNA transcripts. The authors performed first-round RT-PCR with HTBI primers and then a second-round multiplex PCR. TCRdb redid the calling of the multiplex PCR reads with MiXCR, one entry per CDR3 protein. This repertoire shows about 660,000 distinct CDR3 sequences, roughly two fifths found once; its top ten account for over 2.5%. Sequenced material: peripheral blood. Receptors were obtained from an adult man with Graves' ophthalmopathy.

Worth noting for this clonotype: This may be a read error, as it is one base from a much larger clone. The J gene is TRBJ1-2, the V gene TRBV7-9; D is unclear. Germline V gene sequence: CDR1 SEHNR, CDR2 FQNEAQ (reference sequence). Trimming removed 3 bases from V and 3 bases from J, with 8 bases in between. The CDR3 is 13 residues long. In DNA form, the CDR3 reads TGTGCCAGCAGCTTCCACCTAGACTATGGCTACACCTTC. The encoded protein is CASSFHLDYGYTF.

This rearrangement joins TRBV30 to TRBJ1-2, with 7 nucleotides matching TRBD1. Germline V gene data show CDR1 as GTSNPN and CDR2 as SVGIG (reference sequence). CDR3 size: 12 residues. With 0 bases clipped from V and 9 bases from J, the junction kept 4 bases outside the gene matches. The DNA for the CDR3 is TGTGCCTGGAGTGTAGGGGGCGCGAGCTACACCTTC. Amino acids: CAWSVGGASYTF.

At least ten counts were recorded for this clonotype. CDR3 sequence reads: CSVVGSREAFF. CDR3 sequence (DNA): TGCAGCGTTGTCGGCAGCCGTGAAGCTTTCTTT. The rearrangement uses TRBV29-1 and TRBJ1-1; no definite D call. The CDR3 contains 11 residues. Germline assignment: CDR1 SQVTM and CDR2 ANQGSEA. Between the trimmed V and J ends, which lost 4 bases and 7 bases, there was a span of 10 bases.

This clonotype has a handful of counts. The chain carries TRBV5-5 and TRBJ1-4; perhaps TRBD1 as D (5 bases). The germline CDR1 and CDR2 sequences are SGHKS and YYEKEE (reference sequence). CDR3 length: 15 amino acids. V lost 4 bases, J lost 3 bases, and 13 bases lay in between. The CDR3 DNA reads as TGTGCCAGCAGCCCGGGACGCCGCTCTAATGAAAAACTGTTTTTT. Its translation is CASSPGRRSNEKLFF.

As for this clonotype: One base away lies a much larger clone, so this may be a sequencing read error. The chain carries TRBV7-9 and TRBJ2-2; the D gene is possibly TRBD2 (5 bases). The CDR3 loop spans 14 amino acids. Germline V gene data show CDR1 as SEHNR and CDR2 as FQNEAQ (reference sequence). CDR3 loop: CASREGRVTEELFF. The DNA for the CDR3 is TGTGCCAGCAGAGAGGGTCGGGTGACCGAGGAGCTGTTTTTT. The entire variable domain, with the rest obtained from reference TRBV7-9 and TRBJ2-2, is as follows: DTGVSQNPRHKITKRGQNVTFRCDPISEHNRLYWYRQTLGQGPEFLTYFQNEAQLEKSRLLSDRFSAERPKGSFSTLEIQRTEQGDSAMYLCASREGRVTEELFFGEGSRLTVL.

This clonotype was recorded a few times. Germline and junction disagree at one end, which may indicate a read error. The genes are TRBV2 and TRBJ2-5, with TRBD1 matching 9 bases. Germline assignment: CDR1 SNHLY and CDR2 FYNNEI. This CDR3 spans 11 amino acids. CDR3 in DNA: TGTGCCAGCAGTGGCGGGACAGGGTGCCTCTTC. It translates to CASSGGTGCLF.

This clonotype was seen repeatedly, ten times or more. The CDR3 here is CASSSSARAETQYF. The CDR3 DNA is TGTGCCAGCAGCTCCTCCGCAAGGGCCGAGACCCAGTACTTC. The genes are TRBV7-3 and TRBJ2-5; D not resolved. The germline V gene has CDR1 SGHTA and CDR2 FQGTGA. V was pared by 4 bases and J by 5 bases, with 14 bases between. The CDR3 consists of 14 residues.

As concerns this clonotype: This may stem from a read error, because a much larger clone lies one nucleotide away. This likely comes from a read error, as the CDR3 has no conserved phenylalanine or tryptophan at its end. The chain has TRBV7-2 and TRBJ1-4; weak D call: TRBD1 (6 bases). Germline V gives CDR1 SGHTA, CDR2 FQGNSA. CDR3 length: 15 amino acids. V was clipped by 5 bases and J by 7 bases, with 17 bases between them. CDR3 DNA: TGTGCCAGCAGCCAATGGGGGCAGATGGGTGAAAAACTGTTTTTA. Its protein is CASSQWGQMGEKLFL.

This rearrangement joins TRBV7-9 to TRBJ1-6; TRBD1 aligns across 7 bases. Germline V gene sequence: CDR1 SEHNR, CDR2 FQNEAQ (reference sequence). V shed 6 bases and J 10 bases; nucleotides not matched to a gene: 15. CDR3 size: 16 residues. This chain's CDR3 is CASSSRGGATGSPLHF. In nucleotides, the CDR3 is TGTGCCAGCAGTTCGCGAGGGGGCGCGACTGGATCACCCCTCCACTTT.

Only a few counts were recorded for this clonotype. One end of the junction does not line up with germline, which may come from a read error. The chain uses TRBV10-3 and TRBJ1-2; 7 bases agree with TRBD1. CDR3 size: 16 residues. CDR1 is ENHRY and CDR2 is SYGVKD in the germline V gene. The chain's CDR3 is CASSPPLRQGGSGYTF. The CDR3 nucleotides read TGTGCCAGCAGTCCCCCTCTAAGACAGGGAGGGTCTGGCTACACCTTC.

This chain connects TRBV20-1 to TRBJ2-7; 11 bases match TRBD2. Germline trimming cut 4 bases from V and 2 bases from J; bases unmatched to any gene: 13. Per the germline V gene, CDR1 is DFQATT and CDR2 is SNEGSKA (reference sequence). This CDR3 contains 17 residues. CDR3 sequence (DNA): TGCAGTGCTACGGAACTAGCGGGAGCCGACGTTGCCTACGAGCAGTACTTC. As protein: CSATELAGADVAYEQYF.